The 9 T cell receptor beta chains given below trace back to one sample, sequenced in a study of shared clonotypes between healthy human individuals. Only in-frame clones appear in the TCRdb table, and some are missing; sequencing was by immunoSEQ multiplex PCR. The table includes approximately 1,000,000 clones, approximately 77% detected once. Sequencing was done on a sample of memory CD4+ T cells from PBMCs. Subset: CD45RA-negative fraction. Every receptor here comes from a man aged 18 to 35 in good health. Some clones in this sample may be carry-over from other donors' samples.

This chain uses TRBV28 with TRBJ2-1; TRBD1 might be the D (6 bases). The CDR3 is made up of 11 amino acids. V gave up 6 bases and J gave up 13 bases, with 13 bases separating them. Germline-derived CDR1 and CDR2 are MDHEN and SYDVKM. The CDR3 loop is CASREPGQQFF. CDR3 DNA: TGTGCCAGCAGGGAGCCGGGACAACAGTTCTTC.

This clone has more than one count but fewer than ten. This chain links TRBV4-1 with TRBJ1-6; D is ambiguous. CDR3 size: 15 residues. Trimming shortened V by 4 bases and J by 7 bases, and 14 bases separated the two germline ends. Germline assignment: CDR1 MGHRA and CDR2 YSYEKL. This CDR3 reads CASSLDPGSNSPLHF. The CDR3 DNA is TGCGCCAGCAGCCTCGATCCCGGATCCAATTCACCCCTCCACTTT.

The chain has TRBV2 and TRBJ1-4; a weak D match, TRBD1 (6 bases). Trimming left V 6 bases short and J 11 bases short, with 10 bases between. CDR3 size: 11 residues. The germline V gene has CDR1 SNHLY and CDR2 FYNNEI. The CDR3 is CASRQGRKLFF. As DNA, the CDR3 is TGTGCCAGCAGACAGGGACGGAAACTGTTTTTT. The complete variable domain, with remaining parts taken from reference TRBV2 and TRBJ1-4, reads EPEVTQTPSHQVTQMGQEVILRCVPISNHLYFYWYRQILGQKVEFLVSFYNNEISEKSEIFDDQFSVERPDGSNFTLKIRSTKLEDSAMYFCASRQGRKLFFGSGTQLSVL.

CDR3 amino acids: CASSLYRGSPTDTQYF. The CDR3 DNA reads TGTGCCAGCAGTTTATACCGGGGATCCCCTACAGATACGCAGTATTTT. This sequence joins TRBV27 and TRBJ2-3; a possible D gene is TRBD2 (5 bases). This CDR3 is 16 amino acids long. The germline gives CDR1 MNHEY, CDR2 SMNVEV (reference sequence). Between the trimmed V and J ends, which lost 1 base and 3 bases, there was a span of 14 bases.

This chain links TRBV6-1 with TRBJ2-1; 9 bases align to TRBD1. The J segment lost 9 bases and the V segment lost 0 bases, leaving 6 bases of the junction unmatched. CDR1 and CDR2 from the germline V gene are MNHNS and SASEGT. CDR3 length equals 15 residues. The CDR3 DNA sequence: TGTGCCAGCAGTGAAGCCGGGGACAGGGAGGTTGAGCAGTTCTTC. Its protein is CASSEAGDREVEQFF.

This clone was detected only once. The V gene is TRBV30, the J gene TRBJ2-7, with D perhaps TRBD1 or TRBD2 (5 bases each). Per the germline V gene, CDR1 is GTSNPN and CDR2 is SVGIG (reference sequence). V was cut by 5 bases and J by 6 bases, with 17 bases left in between. CDR3 length: 13 amino acids. The CDR3: CAWVQTRGGEQYF. The DNA for the CDR3 is TGTGCCTGGGTACAGACGAGGGGCGGCGAGCAGTACTTC.

The genes are TRBV2 and TRBJ2-1; TRBD2 matches 7 bases. Germline CDR1 reads SNHLY; CDR2 reads FYNNEI. V was clipped by 7 bases and J by 4 bases; unmatched bases: 7. The CDR3 is 14 residues long. CDR3 in amino acids: CASTLLAYYNEQFF. In DNA, the CDR3 is TGTGCCAGCACCTTACTAGCGTATTACAATGAGCAGTTCTTC.

This clone occurred a few times. This sequence joins TRBV7-2 and TRBJ2-2; D unclear. Between the trimmed V and J ends, which lost 7 bases and 8 bases, there was a span of 11 bases. Germline CDR1 SGHTA, CDR2 FQGNSA. This CDR3 spans 12 amino acids. CDR3 protein: CASTPLGGELFF. CDR3 DNA sequence: TGTGCCAGCACCCCTCTCGGGGGGGAGCTGTTTTTT.

The chain uses TRBV2 and TRBJ2-7, with 9 positions matching TRBD1. Germline V gene sequence: CDR1 SNHLY, CDR2 FYNNEI. V shed 6 bases, J shed 7 bases, and the junction held 4 bases outside the gene matches. This CDR3 contains 12 residues. CDR3 sequence: CASRDRGGEQYF. CDR3 nucleotides: TGTGCCAGCAGGGACAGGGGCGGAGAGCAGTACTTC. The full variable domain, its missing parts supplied by reference TRBV2 and TRBJ2-7, is EPEVTQTPSHQVTQMGQEVILRCVPISNHLYFYWYRQILGQKVEFLVSFYNNEISEKSEIFDDQFSVERPDGSNFTLKIRSTKLEDSAMYFCASRDRGGEQYFGPGTRLTVT.